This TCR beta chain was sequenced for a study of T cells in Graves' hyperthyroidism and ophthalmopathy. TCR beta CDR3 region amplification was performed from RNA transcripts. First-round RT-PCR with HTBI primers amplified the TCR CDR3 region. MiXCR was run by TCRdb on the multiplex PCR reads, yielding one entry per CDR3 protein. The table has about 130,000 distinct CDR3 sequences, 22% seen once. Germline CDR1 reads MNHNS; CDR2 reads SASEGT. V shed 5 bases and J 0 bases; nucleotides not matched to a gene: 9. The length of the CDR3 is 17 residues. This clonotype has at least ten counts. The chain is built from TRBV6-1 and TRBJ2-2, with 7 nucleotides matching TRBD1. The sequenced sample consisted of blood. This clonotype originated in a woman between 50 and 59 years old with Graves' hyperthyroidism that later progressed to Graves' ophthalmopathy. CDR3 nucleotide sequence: TGTGCCAGCAGTTCTAGACAGGGATGGACGAACACCGGGGAGCTGTTTTTT. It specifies CASSSRQGWTNTGELFF.